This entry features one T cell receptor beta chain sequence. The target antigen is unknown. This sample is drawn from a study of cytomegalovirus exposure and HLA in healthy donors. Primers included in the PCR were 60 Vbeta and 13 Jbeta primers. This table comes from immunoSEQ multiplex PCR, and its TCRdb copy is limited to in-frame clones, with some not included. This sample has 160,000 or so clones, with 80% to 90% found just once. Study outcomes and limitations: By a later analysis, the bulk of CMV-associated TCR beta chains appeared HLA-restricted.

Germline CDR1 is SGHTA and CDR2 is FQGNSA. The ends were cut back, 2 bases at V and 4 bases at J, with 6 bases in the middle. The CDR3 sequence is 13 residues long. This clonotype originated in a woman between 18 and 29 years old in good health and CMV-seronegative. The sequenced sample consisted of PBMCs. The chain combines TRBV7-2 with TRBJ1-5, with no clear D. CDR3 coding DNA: TGTGCCAGCAGCTTACAAGCGAATCAGCCCCAGCATTTT. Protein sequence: CASSLQANQPQHF.